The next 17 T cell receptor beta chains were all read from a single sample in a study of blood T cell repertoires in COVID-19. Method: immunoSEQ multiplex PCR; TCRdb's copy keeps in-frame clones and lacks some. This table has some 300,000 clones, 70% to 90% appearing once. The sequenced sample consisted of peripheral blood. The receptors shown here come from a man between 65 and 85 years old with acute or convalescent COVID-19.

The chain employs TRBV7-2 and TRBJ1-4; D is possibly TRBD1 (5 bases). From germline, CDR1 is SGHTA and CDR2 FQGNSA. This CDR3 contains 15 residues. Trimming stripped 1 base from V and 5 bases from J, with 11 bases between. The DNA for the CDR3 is TGTGCCAGCAGCTTAGATCCAGGGCTAAATGAAAAACTGTTTTTT. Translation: CASSLDPGLNEKLFF.

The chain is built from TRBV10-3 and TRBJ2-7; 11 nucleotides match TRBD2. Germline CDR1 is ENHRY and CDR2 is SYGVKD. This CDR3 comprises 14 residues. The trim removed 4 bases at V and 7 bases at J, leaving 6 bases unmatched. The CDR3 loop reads CAISVAGGQREQYF. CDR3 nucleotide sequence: TGTGCCATCAGTGTAGCGGGGGGGCAAAGGGAGCAGTACTTC.

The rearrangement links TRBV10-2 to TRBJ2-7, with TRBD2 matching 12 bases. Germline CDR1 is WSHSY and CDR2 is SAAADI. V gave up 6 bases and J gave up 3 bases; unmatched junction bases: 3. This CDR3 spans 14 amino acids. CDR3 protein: CASSQLAGGYEQYF. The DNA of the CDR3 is TGCGCCAGCAGCCAACTAGCGGGGGGCTACGAGCAGTACTTC.

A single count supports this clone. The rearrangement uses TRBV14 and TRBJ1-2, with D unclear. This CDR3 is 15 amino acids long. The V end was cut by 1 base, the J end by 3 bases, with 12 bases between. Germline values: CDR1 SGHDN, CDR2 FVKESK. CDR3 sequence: CASSQAPGLHYGYTF. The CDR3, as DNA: TGTGCCAGCAGCCAAGCACCAGGACTTCACTATGGCTACACCTTC. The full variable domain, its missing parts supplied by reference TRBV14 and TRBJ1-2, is EAGVTQFPSHSVIEKGQTVTLRCDPISGHDNLYWYRRVMGKEIKFLLHFVKESKQDESGMPNNRFLAERTGGTYSTLKVQPAELEDSGVYFCASSQAPGLHYGYTFGSGTRLTVV.

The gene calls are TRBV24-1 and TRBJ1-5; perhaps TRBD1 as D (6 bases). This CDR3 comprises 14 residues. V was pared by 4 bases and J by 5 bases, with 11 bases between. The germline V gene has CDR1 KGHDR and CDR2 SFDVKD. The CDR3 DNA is TGTGCCACCAGTGAATCCTACAGGGATCAGCCCCAGCATTTT. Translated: CATSESYRDQPQHF.

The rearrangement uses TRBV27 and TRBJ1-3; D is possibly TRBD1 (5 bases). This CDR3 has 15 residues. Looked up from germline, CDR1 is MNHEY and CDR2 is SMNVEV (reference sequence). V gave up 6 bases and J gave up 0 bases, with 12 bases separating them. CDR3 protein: CASSRLRGSGNTIYF. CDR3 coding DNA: TGTGCCAGCAGCCGGCTAAGGGGCTCTGGAAACACCATATATTTT.

The CDR3 DNA reads TGTGCCAGCAGACCAGTGGATCGCGGGGGGGCTTGGAGCACAGATACGCAGTATTTT. Its protein product is CASRPVDRGGAWSTDTQYF. This chain uses TRBV5-5 with TRBJ2-3; 9 positions agree with TRBD2. The CDR3 length is 19 residues. Per the germline V gene, CDR1 is SGHKS and CDR2 is YYEKEE (reference sequence). V dropped 5 bases and J dropped 0; count of bases not matched to a gene: 16.

The CDR3 DNA is TGTGCCAGCAGGGAAAAGGGGGCGGTCGAAAAACTGTTTTTT. It specifies CASREKGAVEKLFF. The rearrangement uses TRBV28 and TRBJ1-4; 7 positions match TRBD1. The V and J ends lost 6 bases and 8 bases, in that order; junction bases with no gene match: 9. Germline CDR1 MDHEN, CDR2 SYDVKM. This CDR3 contains 14 residues.

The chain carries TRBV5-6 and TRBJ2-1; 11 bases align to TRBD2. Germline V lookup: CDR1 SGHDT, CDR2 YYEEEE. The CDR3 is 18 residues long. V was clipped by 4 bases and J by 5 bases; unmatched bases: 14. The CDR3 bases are TGTGCCAGCAGCATAGGACTAGCGGGTCCCACATGGCACAATGAGCAGTTCTTC. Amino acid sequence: CASSIGLAGPTWHNEQFF. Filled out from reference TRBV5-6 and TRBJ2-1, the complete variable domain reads DAGVTQSPTHLIKTRGQQVTLRCSPKSGHDTVSWYQQALGQGPQFIFQYYEEEERQRGNFPDRFSGHQFPNYSSELNVNALLLGDSALYLCASSIGLAGPTWHNEQFFGPGTRLTVL.

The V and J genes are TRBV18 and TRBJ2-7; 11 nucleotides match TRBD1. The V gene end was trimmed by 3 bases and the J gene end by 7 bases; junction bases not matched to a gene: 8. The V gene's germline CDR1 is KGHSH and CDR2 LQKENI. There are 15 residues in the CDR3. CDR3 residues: CASSPGQGAIGEQYF. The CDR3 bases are TGTGCCAGCTCACCCGGACAGGGGGCTATTGGTGAGCAGTACTTC.

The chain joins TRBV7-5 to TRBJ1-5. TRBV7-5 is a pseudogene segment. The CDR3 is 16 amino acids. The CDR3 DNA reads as TGTGTCAGAAGCTACCCCGGGGGGCTTTGCAATCAGCCCCAGCATTTT. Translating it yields CVRSYPGGLCNQPQHF.

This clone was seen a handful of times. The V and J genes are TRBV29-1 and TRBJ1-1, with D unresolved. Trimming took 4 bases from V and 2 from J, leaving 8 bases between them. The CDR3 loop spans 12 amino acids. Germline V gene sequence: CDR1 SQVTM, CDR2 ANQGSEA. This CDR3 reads CSVGFSNTEAFF. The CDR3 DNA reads TGCAGCGTTGGATTTAGCAACACTGAAGCTTTCTTT.

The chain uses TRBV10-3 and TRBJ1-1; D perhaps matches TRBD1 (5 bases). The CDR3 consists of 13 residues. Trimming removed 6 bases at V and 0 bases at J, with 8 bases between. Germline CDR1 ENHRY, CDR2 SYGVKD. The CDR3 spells CAIRKGMNTEAFF. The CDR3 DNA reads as TGTGCCATCAGGAAGGGGATGAACACTGAAGCTTTCTTT.

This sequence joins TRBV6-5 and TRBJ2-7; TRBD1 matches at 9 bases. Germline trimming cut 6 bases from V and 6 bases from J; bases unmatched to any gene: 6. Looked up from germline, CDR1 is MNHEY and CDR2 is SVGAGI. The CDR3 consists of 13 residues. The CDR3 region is CASRDRGAGEQYF. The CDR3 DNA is TGTGCCAGCAGGGACAGGGGTGCGGGCGAGCAGTACTTC.

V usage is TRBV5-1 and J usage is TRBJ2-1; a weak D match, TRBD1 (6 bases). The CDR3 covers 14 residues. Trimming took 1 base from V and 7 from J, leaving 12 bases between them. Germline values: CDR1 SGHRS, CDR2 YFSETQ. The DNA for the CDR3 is TGCGCCAGCAGCTTGTTAGTACAGGGTAATGAGCAGTTCTTC. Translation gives CASSLLVQGNEQFF. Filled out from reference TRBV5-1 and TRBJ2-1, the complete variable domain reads KAGVTQTPRYLIKTRGQQVTLSCSPISGHRSVSWYQQTPGQGLQFLFEYFSETQRNKGNFPGRFSGRQFSNSRSEMNVSTLELGDSALYLCASSLLVQGNEQFFGPGTRLTVL.

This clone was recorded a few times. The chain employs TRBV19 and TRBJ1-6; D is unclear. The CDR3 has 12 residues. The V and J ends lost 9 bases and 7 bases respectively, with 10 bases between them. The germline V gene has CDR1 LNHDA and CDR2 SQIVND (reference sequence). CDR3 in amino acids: CASSVRNSPLHF. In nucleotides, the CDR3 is TGTGCCAGCAGCGTCCGGAATTCACCCCTCCACTTT.

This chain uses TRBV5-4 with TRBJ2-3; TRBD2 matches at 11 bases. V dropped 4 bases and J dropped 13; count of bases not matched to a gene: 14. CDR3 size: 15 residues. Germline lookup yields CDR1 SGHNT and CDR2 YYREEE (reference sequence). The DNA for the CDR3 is TGTGCCAGCAGCCCCCGGACTAGCGGGCCCTCCCCGGAGTATTTT. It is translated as CASSPRTSGPSPEYF.